The 18 T cell receptor beta chains below were found in one sample sequenced in a study of shared clonotypes between healthy human individuals. Produced via immunoSEQ multiplex PCR; TCRdb's table is partial and in-frame only. The sample records about 2.3 million clones, more than 85% being singletons. Material: naive CD4+ T cells from PBMCs. The subset was: CD45RA+ positively selected. These receptors were taken from a man aged 18 to 29 in good health. Some clones in this sample may be carry-over from other donors' samples.

This clone was seen a single time. The J gene is TRBJ2-1, the V gene TRBV7-3; TRBD2 matches 10 bases. Germline values: CDR1 SGHTA, CDR2 FQGTGA. The length of the CDR3 is 16 residues. Trimming took 2 bases from V and 7 from J; bases not matched to a gene: 8. CDR3 nucleotide sequence: TGTGCCAGCAGCTTACGTTCTAGCGGGAGAGCGAATGAGCAGTTCTTC. Its translation is CASSLRSSGRANEQFF. The whole variable domain, remainder taken from reference TRBV7-3 and TRBJ2-1, is GAGVSQTPSNKVTEKGKYVELRCDPISGHTALYWYRQSLGQGPEFLIYFQGTGAADDSGLPNDRFFAVRPEGSVSTLKIQRTERGDSAVYLCASSLRSSGRANEQFFGPGTRLTVL.

V and J are TRBV15 and TRBJ2-5, with D uncertain. Between the trimmed V and J ends, which lost 2 bases and 4 bases, there was a span of 8 bases. Germline lookup yields CDR1 LNHNV and CDR2 YYDKDF (reference sequence). The CDR3 has 13 amino acids. The CDR3 DNA reads as TGTGCCACCAGCAGAAGGTTAGGAGAGACCCAGTACTTC. Translating gives CATSRRLGETQYF.

The V and J genes are TRBV30 and TRBJ2-3, with D perhaps matching TRBD1 or TRBD2 (5 bases each). The V and J ends lost 3 bases and 3 bases respectively, with 16 bases between them. CDR1 and CDR2 (germline): GTSNPN, SVGIG (reference sequence). The CDR3 contains 15 residues. CDR3 nucleotide sequence: TGTGCCTGGAGGTCATCAGGGACGTGGACAGATACGCAGTATTTT. Translated, it gives CAWRSSGTWTDTQYF.

The rearrangement uses TRBV2 and TRBJ2-7; D tentatively fits TRBD1 or TRBD2 (5 bases each). The CDR3 is made up of 14 amino acids. Germline V gives CDR1 SNHLY, CDR2 FYNNEI. V was clipped by 2 bases and J by 4 bases, with 12 bases between them. The CDR3 protein is CASSEQGTGYEQYF. The CDR3 DNA reads as TGTGCCAGCAGTGAACAGGGTACGGGGTACGAGCAGTACTTC.

The chain recombines TRBV7-3 with TRBJ2-3; TRBD2 matches 7 bases. CDR1 and CDR2 from the germline V gene are SGHTA and FQGTGA. J gave up 8 bases and V 4 bases, and 18 bases lay outside the gene matches. CDR3 size: 17 residues. The CDR3 DNA reads TGTGCCAGCAGCTCCACCCCCCGGTCTCCGGGGGGAGTTACGCAGTATTTT. Residues: CASSSTPRSPGGVTQYF.

The chain uses TRBV10-3 and TRBJ1-5; TRBD1 is a possible D gene (5 bases). CDR1 is ENHRY and CDR2 is SYGVKD in the germline V gene. V lost 1 base and J lost 5, with 15 bases in between. The CDR3 covers 16 residues. CDR3 sequence: CAISEFPTGVDQPQHF. CDR3 bases: TGTGCCATCAGTGAGTTCCCGACGGGGGTGGATCAGCCCCAGCATTTT.

The chain joins TRBV23-1 to TRBJ2-7; D gene unclear. TRBV23-1 is an ORF for which the function is uncertain. CDR3 length: 13 amino acids. V lost 3 bases, J lost 9 bases, and 15 bases lay in between. The CDR3 sequence is CASSHIRPTGQYF. DNA of the CDR3: TGCGCCAGCAGTCATATAAGGCCGACGGGGCAGTACTTC.

This chain links TRBV2 with TRBJ1-1; D uncertain. This CDR3 region has 16 residues. Per germline, CDR1 SNHLY and CDR2 FYNNEI. Trimming shortened V by 6 bases and J by 1 base, and 18 bases separated the two germline ends. The CDR3 reads CASSTRSSLWNTEAFF. The CDR3 DNA sequence: TGTGCCAGCAGCACTCGATCCTCCCTATGGAACACTGAAGCTTTCTTT.

The V and J genes are TRBV30 and TRBJ2-7; 7 nucleotides align to TRBD1. This CDR3 has 13 amino acids. The germline V gene has CDR1 GTSNPN and CDR2 SVGIG (reference sequence). Germline trimming cut 2 bases from V and 6 bases from J; bases unmatched to any gene: 7. CDR3 nucleotide sequence: TGTGCCTGGAGTAGGGGGACAGCCTTCGAGCAGTACTTC. It is translated as CAWSRGTAFEQYF.

This sequence joins TRBV4-3 and TRBJ2-4, with TRBD2 matching over 11 bases. CDR3 size: 19 residues. The germline V gene has CDR1 LGHNA and CDR2 YSLEER. J lost 2 bases, V lost 1 base, and 10 bases had no gene match. The CDR3 spells CASSQAGTSGVKTKNIQYF. The CDR3 DNA follows: TGCGCCAGCAGCCAAGCCGGGACTAGCGGAGTTAAGACCAAAAACATTCAGTACTTC.

In this sample, this clone turned up once. The rearrangement joins TRBV28 to TRBJ1-2, with 8 bases identical to TRBD1. Trimming cost V 0 bases and J 5 bases; bases outside gene matches: 8. The CDR3 extends over 16 amino acids. Germline V CDR1 and CDR2: MDHEN, SYDVKM. The CDR3 nucleotides read TGTGCCAGCAGTTTATGGCTGGCGACAGGGGCTTATGGCTACACCTTC. Protein sequence: CASSLWLATGAYGYTF.

For the CDR3, the DNA is TGTGCCAGCAGCTTAATTGGGGGGCAGGATCAGCCCCAGCATTTT. It codes for CASSLIGGQDQPQHF. This chain connects TRBV7-9 to TRBJ1-5, with D tentatively TRBD1 (6 bases). Trimming left V 2 bases short and J 5 bases short, with 13 bases between. This CDR3 has 15 amino acids. Germline values: CDR1 SEHNR, CDR2 FQNEAQ (reference sequence). Complete variable domain (other parts from reference TRBV7-9 and TRBJ1-5): DTGVSQNPRHKITKRGQNVTFRCDPISEHNRLYWYRQTLGQGPEFLTYFQNEAQLEKSRLLSDRFSAERPKGSFSTLEIQRTEQGDSAMYLCASSLIGGQDQPQHFGDGTRLSIL.

The gene calls are TRBV28 and TRBJ2-1; 13 bases fit TRBD2. Trimming at V came to 1 base and at J to 8 bases, leaving 8 bases not matched to a gene. In germline, CDR1 is MDHEN, CDR2 SYDVKM. The CDR3 extends over 17 amino acids. The CDR3 region has the DNA TGTGCCAGCAGTTTATCGGGACTAGCGGGACTTTCGGATGAGCAGTTCTTC. Encoded protein: CASSLSGLAGLSDEQFF.

J is TRBJ2-6 and V is TRBV28; possibly TRBD1 for D (5 bases). Germline assignment: CDR1 MDHEN and CDR2 SYDVKM. This CDR3 contains 14 residues. The V gene lost 9 bases and the J gene lost 2 bases, with 11 bases spanning the gap. CDR3 amino acids: CASQQGPGANVLTF. The CDR3 DNA follows: TGTGCCAGTCAGCAGGGTCCTGGGGCCAACGTCCTGACTTTC.

The V gene is TRBV5-1, the J gene TRBJ2-2, with TRBD1 as a possible D gene (6 bases). From germline, CDR1 is SGHRS and CDR2 YFSETQ. The CDR3 has 14 residues. V lost 4 bases to trimming and J lost 5 bases, with 12 bases between them. CDR3 DNA: TGCGCCAGCAGCCGGGACATGGAGACCGGGGAGCTGTTTTTT. Residues: CASSRDMETGELFF.

The chain combines TRBV5-6 with TRBJ2-1; D is unresolved. This CDR3 has 15 residues. The germline V gene has CDR1 SGHDT and CDR2 YYEEEE. V gave up 4 bases and J gave up 0 bases, with 11 bases separating them. The CDR3 nucleotides read TGTGCCAGCAGCCTGAGTCTTAGCTCCTACAATGAGCAGTTCTTC. The encoded protein is CASSLSLSSYNEQFF.

V usage is TRBV28 and J usage is TRBJ2-1; 12 bases agree with TRBD2. This CDR3 has 17 residues. Germline CDR1 reads MDHEN; CDR2 reads SYDVKM. The ends lost 3 bases at V and 4 bases at J; junction bases unmatched: 7. CDR3 coding DNA: TGTGCCAGCAGTTTCCCCCGACTAGCGGGAGTATACAATGAGCAGTTCTTC. Its translation is CASSFPRLAGVYNEQFF.

The chain is built from TRBV23-1 and TRBJ1-4; tentative D call: TRBD1 (6 bases). TRBV23-1 is noted as an ORF with a role that remains uncertain. The CDR3 length is 16 residues. V lost 3 bases and J lost 3, with 14 bases in between. The CDR3 DNA reads TGCGCCAGCAGTCATTATTCCGGACAGTCTAATGAAAAACTGTTTTTT. Translating it yields CASSHYSGQSNEKLFF.